This TCR beta chain was retrieved from a study of blood T cell repertoires in COVID-19. The protocol was immunoSEQ multiplex PCR, while the TCRdb copy is restricted to in-frame clones and leaves out a portion. The sample lists about 9,000 clones; roughly 85% were seen once. Per the germline V gene, CDR1 is GTSNPN and CDR2 is SVGIG (reference sequence). The CDR3 has 16 amino acids. J lost 7 bases, V lost 1 base, and 14 bases had no gene match. Sample: peripheral blood. This chain connects TRBV30 to TRBJ2-7; 9 bases map to TRBD1. This TCR was sampled from a human donor in a cohort sampled during active COVID-19. As DNA, the CDR3 is TGTGCCTGGAGTGCGCGACCGGGACAGGGATTGGGGGAGCAGTACTTC. This encodes CAWSARPGQGLGEQYF. Together with reference TRBV30 and TRBJ2-7, the CDR3 gives the full variable domain: SQTIHQWPATLVQPVGSPLSLECTVEGTSNPNLYWYRQAAGRGLQLLFYSVGIGQISSEVPQNLSASRPQDRQFILSSKKLLLSDSGFYLCAWSARPGQGLGEQYFGPGTRLTVT.